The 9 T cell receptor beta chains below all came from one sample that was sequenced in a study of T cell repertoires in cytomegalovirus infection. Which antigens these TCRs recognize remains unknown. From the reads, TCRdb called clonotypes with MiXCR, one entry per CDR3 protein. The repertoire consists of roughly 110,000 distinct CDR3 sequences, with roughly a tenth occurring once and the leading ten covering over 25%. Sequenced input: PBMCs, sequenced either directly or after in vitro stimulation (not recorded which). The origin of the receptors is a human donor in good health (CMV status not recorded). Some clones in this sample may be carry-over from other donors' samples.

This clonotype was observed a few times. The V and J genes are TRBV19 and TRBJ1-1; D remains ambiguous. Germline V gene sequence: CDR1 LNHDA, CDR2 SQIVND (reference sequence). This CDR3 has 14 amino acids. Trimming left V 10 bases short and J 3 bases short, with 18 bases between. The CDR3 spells CATAEGQTDTEAFF. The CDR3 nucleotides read TGTGCCACCGCAGAGGGTCAGACGGACACTGAAGCTTTCTTT.

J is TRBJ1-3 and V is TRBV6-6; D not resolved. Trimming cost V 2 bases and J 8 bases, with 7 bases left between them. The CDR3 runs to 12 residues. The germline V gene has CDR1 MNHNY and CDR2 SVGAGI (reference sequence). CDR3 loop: CASSYPYDTIYF. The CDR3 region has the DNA TGTGCCAGCAGTTACCCATACGACACCATATATTTT.

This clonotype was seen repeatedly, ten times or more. The CDR3 reads CASSIPGTGDEQFF. The CDR3 nucleotides read TGTGCCAGCAGCATCCCCGGGACAGGGGATGAGCAGTTCTTC. The chain has TRBV7-6 and TRBJ2-1, with 10 nucleotides matching TRBD1. After removal of 5 bases from V and 8 bases from J, the junction contained 6 bases not matched to a gene. The CDR3 sequence is 14 residues long. CDR1 and CDR2 from the germline V gene are SGHVS and FNYEAQ. The entire variable domain, with the rest obtained from reference TRBV7-6 and TRBJ2-1, is as follows: GAGVSQSPRYKVTKRGQDVALRCDPISGHVSLYWYRQALGQGPEFLTYFNYEAQQDKSGLPNDRFSAERPEGSISTLTIQRTEQRDSAMYRCASSIPGTGDEQFFGPGTRLTVL.

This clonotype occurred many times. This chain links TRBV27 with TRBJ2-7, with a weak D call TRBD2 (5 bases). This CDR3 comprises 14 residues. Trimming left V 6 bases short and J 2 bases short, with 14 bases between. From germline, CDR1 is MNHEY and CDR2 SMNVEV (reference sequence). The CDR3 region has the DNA TGTGCCAGCAGCCAGCTAGGAGGTACCTACGAGCAGTACTTC. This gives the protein CASSQLGGTYEQYF.

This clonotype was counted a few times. The CDR3 nucleotides are TGTGCCAGCAGGACAGGGTTGGATGAAAAACTGTTTTTT. Translation gives CASRTGLDEKLFF. The chain links TRBV28 to TRBJ1-4; TRBD1 matches at 7 bases. V dropped 6 bases and J dropped 6; count of bases not matched to a gene: 4. Germline CDR1 reads MDHEN; CDR2 reads SYDVKM. This CDR3 region has 13 residues.

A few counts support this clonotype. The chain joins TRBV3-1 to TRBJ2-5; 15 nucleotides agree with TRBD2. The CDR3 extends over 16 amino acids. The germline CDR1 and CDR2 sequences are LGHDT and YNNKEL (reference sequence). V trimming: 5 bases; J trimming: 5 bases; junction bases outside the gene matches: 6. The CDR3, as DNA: TGTGCCAGCAGCTACGGGACTAGCGGGAGGTCGGAGACCCAGTACTTC. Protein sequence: CASSYGTSGRSETQYF.

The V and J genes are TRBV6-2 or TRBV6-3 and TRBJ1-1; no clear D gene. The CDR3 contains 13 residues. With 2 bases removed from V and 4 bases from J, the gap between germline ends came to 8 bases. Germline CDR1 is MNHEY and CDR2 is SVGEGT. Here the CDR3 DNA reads TGTGCCAGCAGTTACGCCCAGGTCACTGAAGCTTTCTTT. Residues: CASSYAQVTEAFF.

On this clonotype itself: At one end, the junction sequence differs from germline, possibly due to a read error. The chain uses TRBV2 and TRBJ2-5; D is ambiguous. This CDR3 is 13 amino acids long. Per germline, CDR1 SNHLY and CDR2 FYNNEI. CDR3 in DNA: TGTCCCAGCAGTGGTGACGATCAAGAGACCCAGTACTTC. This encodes CPSSGDDQETQYF.

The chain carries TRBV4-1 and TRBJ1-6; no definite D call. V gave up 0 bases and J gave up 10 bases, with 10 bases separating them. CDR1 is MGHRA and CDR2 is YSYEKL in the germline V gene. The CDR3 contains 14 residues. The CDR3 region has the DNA TGCGCCAGCAGCCAAGATTGGGTAGGGTCACCCCTCCACTTT. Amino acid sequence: CASSQDWVGSPLHF.